The T cell receptor (beta chain) described here comes from a study of blood T cells in healthy people across ages. The study, taken as a whole, reports: Bulk PBMC profiling left naive and antigen-experienced comparisons inconclusive.

In its sample, this clonotype was seen a few times. Its antigen remains unknown. The study drew donors from healthy Caucasian individuals in Russia aged 6 to 90. Per sample, no less than 5 micrograms of total RNA were extracted. Next came a second PCR, run for about 6 to 12 cycles, which used a sample-barcoded 5' primer along with a J-beta primer mix. TCRdb itself ran the 5' RACE reads through MiXCR, one entry per CDR3 protein. This sample has roughly 500,000 distinct CDR3 sequences, with roughly a quarter found just once. Germline values: CDR1 SGHRS, CDR2 YFSETQ. The CDR3 is made up of 12 amino acids.

This TCR came from a woman aged 65 to 85 in good health. The V gene is TRBV5-1, the J gene TRBJ2-5, with D unresolved. Near its end, the DNA agrees better with TRBJ2-1, so the J call may be wrong. The material sequenced was blood. In nucleotides, the CDR3 is TGCGCCAGCAGCTTTCTTGGTTATGAGCAGTTCTTC. This gives the protein CASSFLGYEQFF.